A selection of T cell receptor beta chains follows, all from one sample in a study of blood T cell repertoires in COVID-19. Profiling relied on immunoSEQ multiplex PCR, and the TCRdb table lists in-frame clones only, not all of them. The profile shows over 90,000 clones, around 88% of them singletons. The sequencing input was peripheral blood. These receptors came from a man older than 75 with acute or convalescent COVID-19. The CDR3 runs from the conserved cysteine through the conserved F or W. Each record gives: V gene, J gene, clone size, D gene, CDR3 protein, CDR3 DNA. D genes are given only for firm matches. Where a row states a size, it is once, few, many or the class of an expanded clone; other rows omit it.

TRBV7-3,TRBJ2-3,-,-,CASSWDNTDTQYF,TGTGCCAGCAGCTGGGACAACACAGATACGCAGTATTTT
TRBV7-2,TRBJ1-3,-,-,CASSFGGGNTIYF,TGTGCCAGCAGCTTCGGGGGTGGAAACACCATATATTTT
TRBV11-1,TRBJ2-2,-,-,CASSLSTDTGELFF,TGTGCCAGCAGCTTAAGTACTGACACCGGGGAGCTGTTTTTT
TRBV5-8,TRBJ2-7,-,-,CASSRSGYEQYF,TGTGCCAGCAGCAGGTCAGGCTACGAGCAGTACTTC
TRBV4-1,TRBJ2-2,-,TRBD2,CASSGAAGGTGELFF,TGCGCCAGCAGCGGGGCAGCGGGAGGAACCGGGGAGCTGTTTTTT
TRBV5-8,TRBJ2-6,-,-,CASSLGVSGANVLTF,TGTGCCAGCAGTTTGGGAGTCTCTGGGGCCAACGTCCTGACTTTC
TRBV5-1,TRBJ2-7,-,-,CASSLGTQGLSYEQYF,TGCGCCAGCAGCTTGGGGACACAGGGCCTCTCCTACGAGCAGTACTTC
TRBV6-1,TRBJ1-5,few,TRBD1,CASSEVTGDQPQHF,TGTGCCAGCAGTGAAGTGACAGGGGATCAGCCCCAGCATTTT
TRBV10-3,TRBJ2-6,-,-,CAISESGLSGANVLTF,TGTGCCATCAGTGAGTCCGGACTCTCTGGGGCCAACGTCCTGACTTTC
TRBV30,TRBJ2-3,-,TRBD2,CAWSGLAGDTDTQYF,TGTGCCTGGAGTGGTCTAGCGGGGGACACAGATACGCAGTATTTT
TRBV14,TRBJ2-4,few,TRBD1,CASSLSGTEGAHGKNIQYF,TGTGCCAGCAGCCTCTCCGGTACCGAGGGGGCGCATGGCAAAAACATTCAGTACTTC
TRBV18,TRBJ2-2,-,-,CASSRGRRNTGELFF,TGTGCCAGCTCACGAGGGAGGCGGAACACCGGGGAGCTGTTTTTT
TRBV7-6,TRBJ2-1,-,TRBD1,CASSLVSGTGVNNEQFF,TGTGCCAGCAGCTTAGTGTCCGGGACAGGGGTAAACAATGAGCAGTTCTTC
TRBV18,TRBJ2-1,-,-,CASSGGTEQFF,TGTGCCAGCTCGGGGGGGACAGAGCAGTTCTTC
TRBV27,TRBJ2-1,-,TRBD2,CASRPSGGPGTSGRLNEQFF,TGTGCCAGCAGACCGTCGGGGGGCCCCGGGACTAGCGGGAGACTCAATGAGCAGTTCTTC
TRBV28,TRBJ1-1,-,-,CASLLGGNTEAFF,TGTGCCAGCCTACTAGGGGGGAACACTGAAGCTTTCTTT
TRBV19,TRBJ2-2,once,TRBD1,CASTFGQGGTGELFF,TGTGCCAGTACCTTCGGACAGGGTGGCACCGGGGAGCTGTTTTTT
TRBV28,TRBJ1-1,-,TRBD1,CASTRMGTGQTEAFF,TGTGCCAGCACCCGGATGGGGACAGGCCAGACTGAAGCTTTCTTT
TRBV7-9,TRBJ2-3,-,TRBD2,CASSSRTSGFTDTQYF,TGTGCCAGCAGCTCTCGGACTAGCGGATTCACAGATACGCAGTATTTT
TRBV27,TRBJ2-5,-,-,CASSWNREETQYF,TGTGCCAGCAGTTGGAACAGGGAAGAGACCCAGTACTTC
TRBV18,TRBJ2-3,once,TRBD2,CASSPPTSGRDTQYF,TGTGCCAGCTCACCTCCGACTAGCGGGAGAGATACGCAGTATTTT
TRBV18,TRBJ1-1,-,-,CASSPSSGDIGMNTEAFF,TGTGCCAGCTCACCGTCAAGCGGGGACATTGGTATGAACACTGAAGCTTTCTTT
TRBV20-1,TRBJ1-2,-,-,CSASLDGDGYTF,TGCAGTGCTAGTTTAGACGGGGATGGCTACACCTTC
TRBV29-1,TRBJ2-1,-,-,CSVDYGSSYNEQFF,TGCAGCGTTGACTACGGTAGCTCCTACAATGAGCAGTTCTTC
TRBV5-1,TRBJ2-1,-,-,CASSLGSVGEDNEQFF,TGCGCCAGCAGCTTGGGGTCGGTCGGGGAGGACAATGAGCAGTTCTTC
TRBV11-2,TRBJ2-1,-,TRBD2,CASSPGLAGAHEQFF,TGTGCCAGCAGCCCGGGACTAGCGGGAGCCCATGAGCAGTTCTTC
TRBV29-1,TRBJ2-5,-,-,CSVASQETQYF,TGCAGCGTTGCCAGTCAAGAGACCCAGTACTTC
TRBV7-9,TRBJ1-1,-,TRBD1,CASSPQGAPNTEAFF,TGTGCCAGCAGCCCCCAGGGGGCGCCGAACACTGAAGCTTTCTTT
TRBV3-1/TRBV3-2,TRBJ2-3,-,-,CASSQADSSSTDTQYF,TGTGCCAGCAGCCAGGCGGACAGCTCTAGCACAGATACGCAGTATTTT
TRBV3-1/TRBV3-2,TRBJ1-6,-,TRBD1,CASSTTTGVNSPLHF,TGTGCCAGCAGCACAACGACAGGGGTGAATTCACCCCTCCACTTT
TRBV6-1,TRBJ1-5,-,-,CASSEFQGRSNQPQHF,TGTGCCAGCAGTGAATTCCAGGGAAGGAGCAATCAGCCCCAGCATTTT
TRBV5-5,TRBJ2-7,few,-,CASIRDGSSYEQYF,TGTGCCAGCATCCGGGACGGGAGCTCCTACGAGCAGTACTTC
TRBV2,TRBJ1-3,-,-,CASRPGAPSGNTIYF,TGTGCCAGCAGGCCTGGGGCCCCCTCTGGAAACACCATATATTTT
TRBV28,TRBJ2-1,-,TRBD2,CASRPPPGRGNEQFF,TGTGCCAGCAGGCCCCCCCCCGGGAGGGGTAATGAGCAGTTCTTC
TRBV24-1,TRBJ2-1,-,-,CATSDSNSHPYNEQFF,TGTGCCACCAGTGATTCAAACAGCCATCCCTACAATGAGCAGTTCTTC
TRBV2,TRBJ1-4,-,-,CASIRPNGSTNEKLFF,TGTGCCAGCATCAGACCGAACGGGTCCACTAATGAAAAACTGTTTTTT
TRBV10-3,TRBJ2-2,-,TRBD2,CAITPRGGGLDTGELFF,TGTGCCATCACTCCCCGCGGGGGGGGGCTCGACACCGGGGAGCTGTTTTTT
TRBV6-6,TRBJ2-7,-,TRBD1,CASRPGQGSYEQYF,TGTGCCAGCAGACCGGGACAGGGATCCTACGAGCAGTACTTC
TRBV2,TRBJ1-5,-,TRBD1,CASRDRVQGSNQPQHF,TGTGCCAGCAGAGACAGGGTGCAGGGTAGCAATCAGCCCCAGCATTTT
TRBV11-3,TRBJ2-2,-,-,CASSPIRGGELFF,TGTGCCAGCAGCCCTATCCGCGGCGGGGAGCTGTTTTTT
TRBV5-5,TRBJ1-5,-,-,CASSFTTFSNQPQHF,TGTGCCAGCAGTTTCACTACATTTAGCAATCAGCCCCAGCATTTT
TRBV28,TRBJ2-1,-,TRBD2,CASSLQLAGVHEQFF,TGTGCCAGCAGTTTACAACTAGCGGGAGTCCATGAGCAGTTCTTC
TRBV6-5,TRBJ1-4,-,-,CASSRGPTNEKLFF,TGTGCCAGTTCCCGGGGTCCTACTAATGAAAAACTGTTTTTT